A single T cell receptor (beta chain) is shown here with its context. It is unclear where the CDR3 begins or ends on the DNA, so no DNA is shown, and the CDR3 is as TCRdb lists it. TRB rearrangements spanning V, D and J were amplified using mixed TRB-A/B primers. TCRdb used MiXCR to reprocess the multiplex PCR reads, holding one entry per CDR3 protein. The sample lists roughly 7,000 distinct CDR3 sequences, roughly two fifths occurring once. This sample stems from a study of T cell repertoires in aging, cancer and after chemotherapy. TCR beta rearrangements were amplified from peripheral blood genomic DNA. The sequenced sample consisted of blood. The receptor was derived from a human donor in good health.

The CDR3 spells CISVPEVARTGWNTEAFF. The genes are TRBV7-5 and TRBJ1-1; the D call of TRBD1 is as the table states it, not checked on the DNA. TRBV7-5 is a recognized pseudogene. A total of 18 residues make up the CDR3, ends included.